Sequencing of this T cell receptor (beta chain) was carried out in a study of radiation and T cells in renal cell carcinoma. Between the trimmed V and J ends, which lost 2 bases and 3 bases, there was a span of 5 bases. The germline gives CDR1 MDHEN, CDR2 SYDVKM. This CDR3 comprises 13 residues. This sample's treatment: treatment-naive control, cytoreductive nephrectomy. This clone was picked up a small number of times. Some clones are missing from TCRdb's copy, which holds only in-frame ones; the method was immunoSEQ multiplex PCR. Among some 10,000 clones listed, about three fifths were seen once. The sequence was collected from a man aged 35-49 years with renal cell carcinoma. The chain joins TRBV28 to TRBJ1-3; D gene unclear. Sequenced here: tumor tissue, sampled from a patient whose treatment was nephrectomy without radiotherapy. As DNA, the CDR3 is TGTGCCAGCAGTTTAGGCCGTGGAAACACCATATATTTT. This codes for CASSLGRGNTIYF.